The next 27 T cell receptor beta chains were all read from a single sample in a study of OX40 agonist ivuxolimab in advanced cancers. Library prep was done by the immunoSEQ multiplex PCR assay. The table comes from immuneACCESS by way of TCRdb, which keeps in-frame sequences with V and J called. Part of the clones is missing from these tables; in studies checked, under half for an unresolved V gene and the rest for unknown reasons. Recorded for this sample are 75,000 to 85,000 clones; more than 75% of them occurred a single time. Of the sample, over 0.2% falls within the top ten clones. Sequenced here: CD4+ or CD8+ T cells sorted from blood, sampled in a trial of the OX40 agonist ivuxolimab. The receptors stem from an adult with an advanced solid tumor such as melanoma, head and neck, liver or kidney cancer.

V usage is TRBV19 and J usage is TRBJ2-3, with D maybe TRBD2 (5 bases). Germline V gives CDR1 LNHDA, CDR2 SQIVND (reference sequence). The CDR3 has 15 amino acids. Trimming stripped 7 bases from V and 0 bases from J, with 14 bases between. The CDR3 reads CASTPARTSTDTQYF. The CDR3 DNA follows: TGTGCCAGTACCCCGGCACGGACTAGCACAGATACGCAGTATTTT. Drawing the rest from reference TRBV19 and TRBJ2-3, the complete variable domain is DGGITQSPKYLFRKEGQNVTLSCEQNLNHDAMYWYRQDPGQGLRLIYYSQIVNDFQKGDIAEGYSVSREKKESFPLTVTSAQKNPTAFYLCASTPARTSTDTQYFGPGTRLTVL.

This clone showed up just a few times. The chain uses TRBV10-1 and TRBJ2-1; D perhaps matches TRBD2 (5 bases). V was shortened by 3 bases and J by 7 bases, with 16 bases between the two germline ends. The germline V gene encodes CDR1 WNHNN and CDR2 SYGVQD (reference sequence). CDR3 length: 15 amino acids. The DNA for the CDR3 is TGCGCCAGCAGTGATAGGAGACTAACTGTAAATGAGCAGTTCTTC. This codes for CASSDRRLTVNEQFF.

CDR3 sequence reads: CASSLLGQGDGYTF. The DNA of the CDR3 is TGCGCCAGCAGCTTGCTCGGACAGGGAGATGGCTACACCTTC. This chain joins TRBV5-1 and TRBJ1-2; 8 bases map to TRBD1. The junction had 5 bases not matched to a gene; V was cut back by 1 base and J by 6 bases. The CDR3 sequence is 14 residues long. The germline V gene encodes CDR1 SGHRS and CDR2 YFSETQ.

The table lists this clone with a few counts. The rearrangement links TRBV12-5 to TRBJ2-3; D unresolved. The germline CDR1 and CDR2 sequences are LGHNT and FRNRAP. Trimming took 3 bases from V and 4 from J, leaving 5 bases between them. The CDR3 is 12 amino acids. CDR3 nucleotides: TGTGCTAGTGGTTTTAGGGCAGATACGCAGTATTTT. Translated: CASGFRADTQYF.

The CDR3 reads CASSPQRDSTDTQYF. The DNA for the CDR3 is TGTGCCAGCTCACCACAAAGGGATAGCACAGATACGCAGTATTTT. This rearrangement joins TRBV18 to TRBJ2-3; D uncertain. CDR1 and CDR2 (germline): KGHSH, LQKENI. The CDR3 is made up of 15 amino acids. V was shortened by 1 base and J by 0 bases, with 8 bases between the two germline ends.

This sequence joins TRBV5-4 and TRBJ2-1, with TRBD1 identical over 8 bases. The CDR3 length is 15 residues. Germline V gives CDR1 SGHNT, CDR2 YYREEE (reference sequence). Trimming cost V 1 base and J 8 bases; bases outside gene matches: 8. The CDR3 region has the DNA TGTGCCAGCAGCTTGCAAGGACAGGGTTATTATGAGCAGTTCTTC. This gives the protein CASSLQGQGYYEQFF.

The V and J genes are TRBV27 and TRBJ2-6; unclear D gene. Germline V gene lookup returns CDR1 MNHEY and CDR2 SMNVEV (reference sequence). V was trimmed by 3 bases and J by 4 bases, leaving 4 bases between them. The CDR3 is made up of 13 amino acids. The CDR3 coding sequence is TGTGCCAGCAGTTTCTACGGGGCCAACGTCCTGACTTTC. Amino acids: CASSFYGANVLTF. Full variable domain (missing parts from reference TRBV27 and TRBJ2-6): EAQVTQNPRYLITVTGKKLTVTCSQNMNHEYMSWYRQDPGLGLRQIYYSMNVEVTDKGDVPEGYKVSRKEKRNFPLILESPSPNQTSLYFCASSFYGANVLTFGAGSRLTVL.

The rearrangement links TRBV5-6 to TRBJ1-4; D unclear. The CDR3 sequence is 14 residues long. Germline CDR1 and CDR2: SGHDT and YYEEEE. V was cut by 0 bases and J by 4 bases, with 7 bases left in between. CDR3 sequence: CASSLAGVNEKLFF. The CDR3 bases are TGTGCCAGCAGCTTGGCCGGGGTTAATGAAAAACTGTTTTTT.

V and J are TRBV14 and TRBJ2-2, with D unresolved. The CDR3 contains 14 residues. Germline V gene data show CDR1 as SGHDN and CDR2 as FVKESK. V was shortened by 0 bases and J by 7 bases, with 9 bases between the two germline ends. DNA for the CDR3: TGTGCCAGCAGCCAAGACCTTTCCGTCGGGGAGCTGTTTTTT. Translating it yields CASSQDLSVGELFF.

The chain employs TRBV5-1 and TRBJ2-7; tentatively, D is TRBD1 (6 bases). The ends were cut back, 0 bases at V and 5 bases at J, with 12 bases in the middle. The CDR3 is made up of 14 amino acids. CDR1 is SGHRS and CDR2 is YFSETQ in the germline V gene. The CDR3 DNA sequence: TGCGCCAGCAGCTTGGGCGGCAGGGGCAACGAGCAGTACTTC. Translating gives CASSLGGRGNEQYF. Full variable domain (outside the CDR3, taken from reference TRBV5-1 and TRBJ2-7): KAGVTQTPRYLIKTRGQQVTLSCSPISGHRSVSWYQQTPGQGLQFLFEYFSETQRNKGNFPGRFSGRQFSNSRSEMNVSTLELGDSALYLCASSLGGRGNEQYFGPGTRLTVT.

The table lists this clone with a few counts. The chain combines TRBV10-2 with TRBJ2-7; possibly TRBD1 for D (6 bases). This CDR3 is built from 14 residues. With 4 bases removed from V and 1 base from J, the gap between germline ends came to 11 bases. CDR1 and CDR2 (germline): WSHSY, SAAADI. CDR3 amino acids: CASSVIQGSYEQYF. CDR3 coding DNA: TGCGCCAGCAGTGTCATACAGGGTTCCTACGAGCAGTACTTC.

The rearrangement joins TRBV7-2 to TRBJ1-5, with D maybe TRBD1 (5 bases). The CDR3 extends over 14 amino acids. The germline gives CDR1 SGHTA, CDR2 FQGNSA. Trimming pared 5 bases from V and 3 bases from J, leaving 11 bases between. The CDR3 loop reads CASSQGPTNQPQHF. Written as DNA, the CDR3 is TGTGCCAGCAGCCAGGGACCTACCAATCAGCCCCAGCATTTT.

The chain couples TRBV7-2 to TRBJ2-7; perhaps TRBD2 as D (5 bases). The germline CDR1 and CDR2 sequences are SGHTA and FQGNSA. The CDR3 is made up of 18 amino acids. The germline V and J ends were trimmed by 0 bases and 0 bases, with 18 bases remaining between them. In nucleotides, the CDR3 is TGTGCCAGCAGCTTAGCGCCTCAAGGGCCCCGGGGCTCCTACGAGCAGTACTTC. Translation gives CASSLAPQGPRGSYEQYF.

V and J are TRBV7-8 and TRBJ2-3; no clear D. This CDR3 region has 13 residues. Germline CDR1 is SGHVS and CDR2 is FQNEAQ. Trimming stripped 5 bases from V and 4 bases from J, with 10 bases between. The CDR3 is CASSRGFADTQYF. CDR3 nucleotides: TGTGCCAGCAGCCGTGGATTCGCAGATACGCAGTATTTT.

This sequence joins TRBV5-1 and TRBJ2-1, with TRBD2 matching 7 bases. Germline V gene sequence: CDR1 SGHRS, CDR2 YFSETQ. V was pared by 1 base and J by 4 bases, with 5 bases of the junction left unmatched. This CDR3 has 15 amino acids. The CDR3 DNA follows: TGCGCCAGCAGCTTGCTGTCTAGCGGTTACAATGAGCAGTTCTTC. Its translation: CASSLLSSGYNEQFF.

This clone occurred a few times. The rearrangement joins TRBV27 to TRBJ2-7; TRBD2 might be the D (6 bases). Deletions cut 2 bases from V and 5 bases from J, with 25 bases between. The CDR3 runs 18 residues. Germline V CDR1 and CDR2: MNHEY, SMNVEV (reference sequence). CDR3: CASSLTTPGSRGTHEQYF. The CDR3 nucleotides are TGTGCCAGCAGTTTAACAACACCGGGGTCGAGAGGGACTCACGAGCAGTACTTC.

The chain recombines TRBV7-3 with TRBJ2-2, with 7 bases lining up with TRBD1. Losses at the gene ends were 0 bases for V and 0 bases for J; bases not matched to a gene: 7. The CDR3 has 18 residues. Germline values: CDR1 SGHTA, CDR2 FQGTGA. In nucleotides, the CDR3 is TGTGCCAGCAGCTTAACTCCTGTGGGGACAGCGAACACCGGGGAGCTGTTTTTT. Translating it yields CASSLTPVGTANTGELFF.

This chain links TRBV7-6 with TRBJ2-5; D gene unclear. In germline, CDR1 is SGHVS, CDR2 FNYEAQ. The V gene lost 8 bases and the J gene lost 5 bases, with 9 bases spanning the gap. The CDR3 is made up of 11 amino acids. The CDR3 DNA is TGTGCCAGCGGGGTTGGGGAGACCCAGTACTTC. Amino acid sequence: CASGVGETQYF.

The genes are TRBV6-6 and TRBJ1-5, with D unresolved. The CDR3 contains 13 residues. Trimming pared 5 bases from V and 4 bases from J, leaving 9 bases between. Germline assignment: CDR1 MNHNY and CDR2 SVGAGI (reference sequence). The CDR3: CASSRRGNQPQHF. The CDR3 DNA sequence: TGTGCCAGCAGTCGAAGAGGAAATCAGCCCCAGCATTTT.

V is TRBV11-1 and J is TRBJ2-1; no firm D call. This CDR3 comprises 17 residues. V shed 4 bases and J shed 7 bases, with 23 bases lying between them. Germline V CDR1 and CDR2: SGHAT, FQDESV (reference sequence). CDR3 amino acids: CASSSGVFARLTNEQFF. The CDR3 DNA is TGTGCCAGCAGCTCTGGGGTCTTCGCCCGCCTAACTAATGAGCAGTTCTTC.

V and J are TRBV5-1 and TRBJ1-1; weak D call: TRBD1 (6 bases). CDR1 SGHRS and CDR2 YFSETQ come from the germline V gene. V lost 5 bases, J lost 1 base, and 15 bases lay in between. The CDR3 covers 15 residues. The CDR3 spells CASRPQGQGNTEAFF. For the CDR3, the DNA is TGCGCCAGCAGGCCACAGGGTCAAGGGAACACTGAAGCTTTCTTT.

J is TRBJ2-1 and V is TRBV4-2; 11 nucleotides line up with TRBD2. The ends lost 3 bases at V and 2 bases at J; junction bases unmatched: 3. Germline loops: CDR1 LGHNA, CDR2 YNFKEQ. The CDR3 has 16 residues. The chain's CDR3 is CASSQRGLAAYNEQFF. The CDR3 DNA reads TGTGCCAGCAGCCAGAGGGGACTAGCGGCCTACAATGAGCAGTTCTTC.

A single count supports this clone. This chain connects TRBV7-3 to TRBJ1-5; D gene unclear. From germline, CDR1 is SGHTA and CDR2 FQGTGA. V was clipped by 2 bases and J by 3 bases, with 11 bases between them. This CDR3 has 15 amino acids. The DNA of the CDR3 is TGTGCCAGCAGCTTAGTTATTAGTAACAATCAGCCCCAGCATTTT. This translates into CASSLVISNNQPQHF.

This rearrangement joins TRBV5-6 to TRBJ1-1, with 7 bases matching TRBD1. This CDR3 spans 14 amino acids. V shed 4 bases, J shed 0 bases, and the junction held 3 bases outside the gene matches. The germline V gene has CDR1 SGHDT and CDR2 YYEEEE. The CDR3 loop is CASSKGQLNTEAFF. The CDR3, as DNA: TGTGCCAGCAGCAAGGGACAGCTGAACACTGAAGCTTTCTTT. The complete variable domain, with remaining parts taken from reference TRBV5-6 and TRBJ1-1, reads DAGVTQSPTHLIKTRGQQVTLRCSPKSGHDTVSWYQQALGQGPQFIFQYYEEEERQRGNFPDRFSGHQFPNYSSELNVNALLLGDSALYLCASSKGQLNTEAFFGQGTRLTVV.

The CDR3 reads CASSFLQANTEAFF. CDR3 coding DNA: TGCGCCAGCAGCTTTTTACAAGCAAACACTGAAGCTTTCTTT. The chain employs TRBV5-1 and TRBJ1-1, with D uncertain. Trimming pared 2 bases from V and 2 bases from J, leaving 10 bases between. CDR1 is SGHRS and CDR2 is YFSETQ in the germline V gene. The CDR3 is made up of 14 amino acids.

The rearrangement uses TRBV6-6 and TRBJ2-6; D ambiguous. The ends were cut back, 3 bases at V and 0 bases at J, with 9 bases in the middle. The CDR3 has 16 residues. Germline CDR1 MNHNY, CDR2 SVGAGI (reference sequence). CDR3: CASSYSDTSGANVLTF. Written as DNA, the CDR3 is TGTGCCAGCAGTTATTCAGACACCTCTGGGGCCAACGTCCTGACTTTC.

The CDR3 sequence: CAISDRTGGESNQPQHF. CDR3 DNA sequence: TGTGCCATCAGTGATAGGACAGGAGGAGAGAGCAATCAGCCCCAGCATTTT. The V gene is TRBV10-3, the J gene TRBJ1-5; 7 bases agree with TRBD1. Germline CDR1 reads ENHRY; CDR2 reads SYGVKD. The CDR3 has 17 residues. V lost 3 bases and J lost 1; bases outside the gene matches: 9.